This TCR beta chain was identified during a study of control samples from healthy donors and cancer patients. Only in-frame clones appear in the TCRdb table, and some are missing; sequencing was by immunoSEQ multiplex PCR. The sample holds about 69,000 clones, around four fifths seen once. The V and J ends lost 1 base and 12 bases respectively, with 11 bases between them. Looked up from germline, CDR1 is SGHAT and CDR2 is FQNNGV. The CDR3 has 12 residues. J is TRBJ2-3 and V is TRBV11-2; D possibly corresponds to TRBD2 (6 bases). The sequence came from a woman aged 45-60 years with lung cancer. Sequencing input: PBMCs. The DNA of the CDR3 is TGTGCCAGCAGCTTAGGTCCTAGCGTACAGTATTTT. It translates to CASSLGPSVQYF.